The source of this T cell receptor beta chain is a study of blood T cells in healthy people across ages. General study findings and limits: Older age coincided with a roughly linear decline in TCR beta diversity per million T cells.

V shed 7 bases and J 6 bases; nucleotides not matched to a gene: 20. CDR3 length: 18 amino acids. Germline values: CDR1 MDHEN, CDR2 SYDVKM. Sample-barcoded 5' priming and a J-beta primer mix drove a second PCR of 7 to 11 cycles. TCRdb recomputed calls from the 5' RACE reads with MiXCR, one row per CDR3 protein. The table lists hundreds of thousands of distinct CDR3 sequences, more than 20% of them singletons. A word on this clonotype: Its antigen is currently unknown.

These sequences were also reported in another study, on T cells of mothers and their children. From that second work: Each donor was one of three healthy Caucasian mothers or one of their six children. In both related and unrelated pairs, TCR recombination output is shaped similarly by thymic selection.

The receptor was isolated from a boy under 18 in good health. Sequenced input: blood. The chain links TRBV28 to TRBJ1-1; TRBD1 matches 10 bases. This chain's CDR3 is CASIFGPGTGEMEAEAFF. CDR3 in DNA: TGTGCCAGCATCTTTGGTCCCGGGACAGGGGAGATGGAGGCTGAAGCTTTCTTT.